This TCR beta chain originates from a study of molecular identifiers for immune sequencing clone quantification. The study's findings and limits: Jurkat TCR RNA spiked in from one cell (amid 960,000 or so naive cells) was reportedly detectable.

Comment on this clonotype: Its antigen is undetermined.

Germline loops: CDR1 GTSNPN, CDR2 SVGIG (reference sequence). V was cut by 2 bases and J by 0 bases, with 11 bases left in between. The CDR3 extends over 14 amino acids. Bulk TCR library preparation followed previously described methods with listed TCR primers. TCRdb redid the calling of the PCR reads with MiXCR, one entry per CDR3 protein. Among 250,000 to 400,000 distinct CDR3 sequences listed, about a fifth were seen once. Isolation of naive CD8 T cells was achieved by sorting on a CD8+CD4-CCR7+CD45RA+ phenotype. The clonotype originates from a human donor in good health. Some libraries in this study had Jurkat cell RNA spiked in. The chain uses TRBV30 and TRBJ2-7; TRBD1 is a possible D gene (6 bases). The sample taken for sequencing was naive CD8+ T cells from blood, with Jurkat cell RNA spiked in. As for subset: FACS-sorted CD8+CD4-CCR7+CD45RA+ naive T cells. In DNA, the CDR3 is TGTGCCTGGAGTATGGGGGCTGGCTCCTACGAGCAGTACTTC. Protein product: CAWSMGAGSYEQYF.